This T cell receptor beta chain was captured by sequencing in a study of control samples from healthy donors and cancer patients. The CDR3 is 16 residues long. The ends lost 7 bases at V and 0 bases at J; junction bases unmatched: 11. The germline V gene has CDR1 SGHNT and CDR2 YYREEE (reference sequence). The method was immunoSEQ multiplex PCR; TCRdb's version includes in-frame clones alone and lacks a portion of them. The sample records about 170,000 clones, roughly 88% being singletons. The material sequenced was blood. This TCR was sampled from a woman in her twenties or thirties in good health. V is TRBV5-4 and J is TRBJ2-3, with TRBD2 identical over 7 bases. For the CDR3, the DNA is TGTGCCAGCCCCGACGGGGCGGGAGCGAGCACAGATACGCAGTATTTT. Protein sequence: CASPDGAGASTDTQYF.